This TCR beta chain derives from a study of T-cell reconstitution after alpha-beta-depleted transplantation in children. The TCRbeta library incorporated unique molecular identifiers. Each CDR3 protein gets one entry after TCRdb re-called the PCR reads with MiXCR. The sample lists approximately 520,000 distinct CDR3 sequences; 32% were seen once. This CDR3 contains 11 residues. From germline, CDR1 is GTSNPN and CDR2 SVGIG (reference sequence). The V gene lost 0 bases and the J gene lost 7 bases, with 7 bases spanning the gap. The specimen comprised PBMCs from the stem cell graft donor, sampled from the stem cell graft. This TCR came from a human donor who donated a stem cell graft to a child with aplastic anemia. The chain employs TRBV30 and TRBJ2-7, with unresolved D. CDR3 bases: TGTGCCTGGAGTGTTCGGAGAGAGCAGTACTTC. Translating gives CAWSVRREQYF.